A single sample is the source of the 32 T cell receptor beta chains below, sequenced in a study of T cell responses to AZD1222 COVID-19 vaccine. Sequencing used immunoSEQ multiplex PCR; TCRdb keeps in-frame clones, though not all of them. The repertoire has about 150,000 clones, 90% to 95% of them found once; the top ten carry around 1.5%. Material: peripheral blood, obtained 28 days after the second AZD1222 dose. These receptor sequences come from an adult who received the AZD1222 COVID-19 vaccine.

As DNA, the CDR3 is TGTGCCAGCAGACAGGGGGCGCGAGAGACCCAGTACTTC. This translates into CASRQGARETQYF. The chain employs TRBV28 and TRBJ2-5, with 9 bases that match TRBD1. The germline V gene encodes CDR1 MDHEN and CDR2 SYDVKM. The CDR3 is 13 residues long. V lost 6 bases and J lost 4; bases outside the gene matches: 3.

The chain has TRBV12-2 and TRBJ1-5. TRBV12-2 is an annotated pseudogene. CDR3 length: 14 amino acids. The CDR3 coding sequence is TGTGCAAGTCGGCCGGTCAGCTGGAATCAGCCCCAGCATTTT. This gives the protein CASRPVSWNQPQHF.

CDR3 protein: CASSVGGSRTHEQYF. The DNA for the CDR3 is TGTGCCAGCAGCGTAGGGGGGTCAAGGACTCACGAGCAGTACTTC. V and J are TRBV9 and TRBJ2-7, with D perhaps given as TRBD1 or TRBD2 (5 bases each). Germline V gene sequence: CDR1 SGDLS, CDR2 YYNGEE. The V gene lost 0 bases and the J gene lost 5 bases, with 15 bases spanning the gap. The length of the CDR3 is 15 residues.

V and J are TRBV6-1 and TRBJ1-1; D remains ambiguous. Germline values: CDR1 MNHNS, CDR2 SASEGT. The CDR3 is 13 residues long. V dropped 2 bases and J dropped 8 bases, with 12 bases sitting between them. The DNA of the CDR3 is TGTGCCAGCAGTGAAACAGTCTCCGTAGAAGCTTTCTTT. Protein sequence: CASSETVSVEAFF.

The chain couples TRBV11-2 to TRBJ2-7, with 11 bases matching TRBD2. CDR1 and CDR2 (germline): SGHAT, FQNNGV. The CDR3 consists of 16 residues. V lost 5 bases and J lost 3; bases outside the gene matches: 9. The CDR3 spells CASSLRQGLADYEQYF. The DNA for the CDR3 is TGTGCCAGCAGCCTCCGGCAGGGACTAGCGGACTACGAGCAGTACTTC.

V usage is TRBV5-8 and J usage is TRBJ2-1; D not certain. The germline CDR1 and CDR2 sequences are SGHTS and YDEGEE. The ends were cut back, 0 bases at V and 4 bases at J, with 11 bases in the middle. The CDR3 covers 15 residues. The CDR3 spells CASSLGPPAYNEQFF. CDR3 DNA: TGTGCCAGCAGCTTGGGTCCCCCTGCTTACAATGAGCAGTTCTTC.

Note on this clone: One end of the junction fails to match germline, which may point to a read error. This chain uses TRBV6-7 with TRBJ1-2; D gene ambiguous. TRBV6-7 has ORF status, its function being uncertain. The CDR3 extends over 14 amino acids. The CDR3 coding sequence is TGTGTCAGCAGTTACTCTCCAGGTGGCTATGGCTACACCTTC. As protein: CVSSYSPGGYGYTF.

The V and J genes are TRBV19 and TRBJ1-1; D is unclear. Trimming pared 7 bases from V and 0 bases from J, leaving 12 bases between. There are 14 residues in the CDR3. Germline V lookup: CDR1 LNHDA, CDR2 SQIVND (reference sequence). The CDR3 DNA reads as TGTGCCAGTACCATGGCCAGGATGAACACTGAAGCTTTCTTT. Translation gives CASTMARMNTEAFF.

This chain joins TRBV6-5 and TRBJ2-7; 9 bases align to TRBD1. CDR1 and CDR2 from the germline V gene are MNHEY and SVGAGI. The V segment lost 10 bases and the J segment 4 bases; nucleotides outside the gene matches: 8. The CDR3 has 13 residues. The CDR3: CATAAGQGYEQYF. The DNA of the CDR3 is TGTGCCACAGCAGCGGGACAGGGTTACGAGCAGTACTTC.

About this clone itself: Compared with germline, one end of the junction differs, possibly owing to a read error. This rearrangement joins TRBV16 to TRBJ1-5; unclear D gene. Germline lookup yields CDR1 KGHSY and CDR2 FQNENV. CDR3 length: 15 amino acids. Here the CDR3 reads CASSQSGSSHQPQHF. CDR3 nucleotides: TGTGCCAGCAGCCAATCCGGCAGTAGCCATCAGCCCCAGCATTTT.

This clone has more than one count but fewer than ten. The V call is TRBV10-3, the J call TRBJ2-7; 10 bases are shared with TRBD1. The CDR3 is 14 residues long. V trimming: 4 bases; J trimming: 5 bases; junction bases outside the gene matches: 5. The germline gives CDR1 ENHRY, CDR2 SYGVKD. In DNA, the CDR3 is TGTGCCATCAGTGGTGGGACAGGGGCCCACGAGCAGTACTTC. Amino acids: CAISGGTGAHEQYF.

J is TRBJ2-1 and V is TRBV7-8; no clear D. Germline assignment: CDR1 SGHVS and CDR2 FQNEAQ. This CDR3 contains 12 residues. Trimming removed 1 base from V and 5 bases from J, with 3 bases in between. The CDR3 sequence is CASSLVDNEQFF. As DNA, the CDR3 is TGTGCCAGCAGCTTAGTGGACAATGAGCAGTTCTTC.

CDR3 DNA: TGTGCCAGCAGCTTAACAGTACTAGCGGGGGGCAAGGCCTACAATGAGCAGTTCTTC. It yields the protein CASSLTVLAGGKAYNEQFF. The chain joins TRBV7-6 to TRBJ2-1, with 12 bases lining up with TRBD2. V was pared by 2 bases and J by 2 bases, with 10 bases of the junction left unmatched. Germline CDR1 reads SGHVS; CDR2 reads FNYEAQ. This CDR3 spans 19 amino acids. Together with reference TRBV7-6 and TRBJ2-1, the CDR3 gives the full variable domain: GAGVSQSPRYKVTKRGQDVALRCDPISGHVSLYWYRQALGQGPEFLTYFNYEAQQDKSGLPNDRFSAERPEGSISTLTIQRTEQRDSAMYRCASSLTVLAGGKAYNEQFFGPGTRLTVL.

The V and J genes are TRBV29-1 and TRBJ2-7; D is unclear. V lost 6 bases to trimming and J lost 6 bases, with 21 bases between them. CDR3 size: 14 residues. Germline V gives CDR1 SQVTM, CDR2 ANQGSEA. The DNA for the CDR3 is TGCAGCGTCGGGTGGCCATACCCAAACTCCGAGCAGTACTTC. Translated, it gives CSVGWPYPNSEQYF.

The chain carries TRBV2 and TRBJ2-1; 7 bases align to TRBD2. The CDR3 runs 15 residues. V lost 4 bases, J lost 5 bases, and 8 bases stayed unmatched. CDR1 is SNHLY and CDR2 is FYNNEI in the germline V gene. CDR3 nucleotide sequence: TGTGCCAGCAGTGTCCCGGGAGCGGGGCACAATGAGCAGTTCTTC. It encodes CASSVPGAGHNEQFF.

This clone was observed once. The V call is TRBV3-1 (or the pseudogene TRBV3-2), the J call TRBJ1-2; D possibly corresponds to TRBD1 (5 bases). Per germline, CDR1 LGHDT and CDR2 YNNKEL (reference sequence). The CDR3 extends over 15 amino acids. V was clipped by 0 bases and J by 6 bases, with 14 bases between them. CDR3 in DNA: TGTGCCAGCAGCCAAGATAGGAGGGGCGCGGATGGCTACACCTTC. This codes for CASSQDRRGADGYTF.

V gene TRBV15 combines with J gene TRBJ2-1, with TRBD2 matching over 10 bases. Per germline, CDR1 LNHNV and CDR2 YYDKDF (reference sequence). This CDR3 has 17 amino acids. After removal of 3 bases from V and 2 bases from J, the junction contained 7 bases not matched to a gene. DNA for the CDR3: TGTGCCACCAGCAGGGACATAGCGGGAGGACCCTACAATGAGCAGTTCTTC. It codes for CATSRDIAGGPYNEQFF. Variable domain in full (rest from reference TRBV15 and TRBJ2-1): DAMVIQNPRYQVTQFGKPVTLSCSQTLNHNVMYWYQQKSSQAPKLLFHYYDKDFNNEADTPDNFQSRRPNTSFCFLDIRSPGLGDTAMYLCATSRDIAGGPYNEQFFGPGTRLTVL.

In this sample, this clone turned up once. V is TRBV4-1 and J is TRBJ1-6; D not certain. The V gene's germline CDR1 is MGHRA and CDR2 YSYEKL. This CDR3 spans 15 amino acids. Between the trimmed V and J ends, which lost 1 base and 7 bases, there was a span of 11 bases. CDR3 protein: CASSQGGVLNSPLHF. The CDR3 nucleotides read TGCGCCAGCAGCCAAGGCGGGGTATTGAATTCACCCCTCCACTTT.

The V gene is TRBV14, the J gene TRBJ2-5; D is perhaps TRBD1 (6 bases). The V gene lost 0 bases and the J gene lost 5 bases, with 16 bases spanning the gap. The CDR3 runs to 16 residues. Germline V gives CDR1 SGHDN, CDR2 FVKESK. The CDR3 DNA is TGTGCCAGCAGCCAAGATCTGACAGGCCCCGGTGAGACCCAGTACTTC. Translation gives CASSQDLTGPGETQYF.

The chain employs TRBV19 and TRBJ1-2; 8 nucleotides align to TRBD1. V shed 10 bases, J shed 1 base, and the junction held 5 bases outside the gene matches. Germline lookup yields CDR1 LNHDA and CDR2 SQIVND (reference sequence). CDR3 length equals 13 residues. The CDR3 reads CATGQDLNYGYTF. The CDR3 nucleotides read TGTGCCACGGGACAGGATCTTAACTATGGCTACACCTTC.

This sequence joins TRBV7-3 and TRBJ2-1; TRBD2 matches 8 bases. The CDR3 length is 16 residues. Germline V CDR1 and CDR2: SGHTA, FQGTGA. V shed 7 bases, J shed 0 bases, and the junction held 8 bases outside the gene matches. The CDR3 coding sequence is TGTGCCAGCAACGGAGGAAGCGGGAGCTCCTACAATGAGCAGTTCTTC. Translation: CASNGGSGSSYNEQFF.

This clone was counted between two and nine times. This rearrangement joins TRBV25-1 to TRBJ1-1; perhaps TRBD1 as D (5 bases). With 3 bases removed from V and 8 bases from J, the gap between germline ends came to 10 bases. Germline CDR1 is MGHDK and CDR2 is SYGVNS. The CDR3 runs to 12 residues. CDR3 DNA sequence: TGTGCCAGCAGTGATCAGGGTAAGGAAGCTTTCTTT. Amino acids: CASSDQGKEAFF.

The CDR3 region is CASSSGTSGVYEQYF. The CDR3 DNA sequence: TGTGCCAGCAGCTCCGGGACTAGCGGGGTGTACGAGCAGTACTTC. The chain joins TRBV6-5 to TRBJ2-7; 13 bases fit TRBD2. Losses at the gene ends were 6 bases for V and 4 bases for J; bases not matched to a gene: 6. In germline, CDR1 is MNHEY, CDR2 SVGAGI. The CDR3 totals 15 residues.

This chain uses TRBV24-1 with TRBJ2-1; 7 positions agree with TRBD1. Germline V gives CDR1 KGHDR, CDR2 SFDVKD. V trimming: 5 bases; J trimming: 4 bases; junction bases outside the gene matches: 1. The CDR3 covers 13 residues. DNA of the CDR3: TGTGCCACCAGTGGACAGGGATACAATGAGCAGTTCTTC. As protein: CATSGQGYNEQFF.

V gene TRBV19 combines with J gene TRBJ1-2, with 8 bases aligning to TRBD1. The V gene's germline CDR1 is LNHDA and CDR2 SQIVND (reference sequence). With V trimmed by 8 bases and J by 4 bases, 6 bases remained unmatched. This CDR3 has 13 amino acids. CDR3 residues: CASLDRVGYGYTF. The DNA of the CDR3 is TGTGCCAGTTTGGACAGGGTCGGCTATGGCTACACCTTC.

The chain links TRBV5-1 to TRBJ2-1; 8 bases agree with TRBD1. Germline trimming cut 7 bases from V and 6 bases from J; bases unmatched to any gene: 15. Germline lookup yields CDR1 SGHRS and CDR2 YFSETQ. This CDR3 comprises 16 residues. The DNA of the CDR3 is TGCGCCAGCTCACCCCTCCAGGGGGCGCGGGGCAATGAGCAGTTCTTC. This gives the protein CASSPLQGARGNEQFF.

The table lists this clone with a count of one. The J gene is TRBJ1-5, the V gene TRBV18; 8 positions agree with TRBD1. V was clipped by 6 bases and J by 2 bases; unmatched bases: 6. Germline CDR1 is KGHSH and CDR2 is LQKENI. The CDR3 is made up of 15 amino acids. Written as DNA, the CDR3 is TGTGCCAGCTCCCTCGACAGGGGTGGCAATCAGCCCCAGCATTTT. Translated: CASSLDRGGNQPQHF.

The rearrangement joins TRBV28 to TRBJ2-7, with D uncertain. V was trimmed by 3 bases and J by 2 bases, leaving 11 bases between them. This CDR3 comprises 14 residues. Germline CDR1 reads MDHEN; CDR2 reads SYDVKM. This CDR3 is CASSLGGPTYEQYF. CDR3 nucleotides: TGTGCCAGCAGTTTGGGTGGGCCCACCTACGAGCAGTACTTC.

CDR3 in DNA: TGTGCCAGCAGGAACAGGGGTGGCTACACCTTC. Translation: CASRNRGGYTF. V is TRBV12-3 or TRBV12-4 and J is TRBJ1-2, with 7 bases that match TRBD1. CDR3 size: 11 residues. Losses at the gene ends were 6 bases for V and 7 bases for J; bases not matched to a gene: 2.

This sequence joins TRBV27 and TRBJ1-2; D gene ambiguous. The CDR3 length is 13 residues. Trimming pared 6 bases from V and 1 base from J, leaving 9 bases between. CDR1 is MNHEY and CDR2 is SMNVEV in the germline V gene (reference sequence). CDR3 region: CASSPGGNYGYTF. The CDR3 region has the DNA TGTGCCAGCAGCCCCGGCGGTAACTATGGCTACACCTTC.

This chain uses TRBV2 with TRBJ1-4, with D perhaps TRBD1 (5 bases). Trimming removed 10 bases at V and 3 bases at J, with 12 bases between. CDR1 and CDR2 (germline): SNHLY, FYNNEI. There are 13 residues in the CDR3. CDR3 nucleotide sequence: TGTGCCAACCGGGGCCGTGCTAATGAAAAACTGTTTTTT. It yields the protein CANRGRANEKLFF. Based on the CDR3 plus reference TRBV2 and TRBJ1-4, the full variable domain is EPEVTQTPSHQVTQMGQEVILRCVPISNHLYFYWYRQILGQKVEFLVSFYNNEISEKSEIFDDQFSVERPDGSNFTLKIRSTKLEDSAMYFCANRGRANEKLFFGSGTQLSVL.

In DNA, the CDR3 is TGCGCCAGCAGCTTGGGGGGACTAGCGGGTTACAATGAGCAGTTCTTC. Translation gives CASSLGGLAGYNEQFF. The chain employs TRBV5-1 and TRBJ2-1; 12 bases are shared with TRBD2. With 0 bases clipped from V and 4 bases from J, the junction kept 2 bases outside the gene matches. The germline CDR1 and CDR2 sequences are SGHRS and YFSETQ. The CDR3 totals 16 residues.